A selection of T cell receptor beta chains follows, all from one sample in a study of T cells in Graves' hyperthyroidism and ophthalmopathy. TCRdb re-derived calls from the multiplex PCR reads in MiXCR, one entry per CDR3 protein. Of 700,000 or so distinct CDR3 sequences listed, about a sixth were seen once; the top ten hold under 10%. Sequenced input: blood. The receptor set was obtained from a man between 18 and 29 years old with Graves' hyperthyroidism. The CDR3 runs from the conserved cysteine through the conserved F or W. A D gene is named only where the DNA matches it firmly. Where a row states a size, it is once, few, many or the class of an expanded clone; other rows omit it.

cdr3_aa: CASSWANRNEQFF; cdr3_nt: TGTGCCAGCAGTTGGGCAAATCGCAATGAGCAGTTCTTC; j_call: TRBJ2-1; d_call: NA; clone_size: few; v_call: TRBV27
cdr3_aa: CASSVRGLGGDTQYF; cdr3_nt: TGTGCCAGCAGCGTAAGGGGACTAGGGGGGGATACGCAGTATTTT; j_call: TRBJ2-3; d_call: TRBD2; clone_size: few; v_call: TRBV9
cdr3_aa: CASSWSGGTVNYGYTF; cdr3_nt: TGTGCCAGCAGTTGGTCGGGCGGGACAGTCAACTATGGCTACACCTTC; j_call: TRBJ1-2; d_call: TRBD1; clone_size: NA; v_call: TRBV27
cdr3_aa: CASSNTPHPEAFF; cdr3_nt: TGTGCCAGCAGCAATACACCTCACCCTGAAGCTTTCTTT; j_call: TRBJ1-1; d_call: NA; clone_size: few; v_call: TRBV5-5
cdr3_aa: CASSPLGLAGDQETQYF; cdr3_nt: TGTGCCAGCAGTCCACTCGGACTAGCGGGGGACCAAGAGACCCAGTACTTC; j_call: TRBJ2-5; d_call: TRBD2; clone_size: NA; v_call: TRBV11-2
cdr3_aa: CASSGDRAPNTF; cdr3_nt: TGTGCCAGTAGTGGGGACAGGGCCCCCAACACCTTC; j_call: TRBJ1-2; d_call: TRBD1; clone_size: NA; v_call: TRBV19
cdr3_aa: CASSLTFAQETQYF; cdr3_nt: TGTGCCAGCAGTTTAACCTTCGCCCAAGAGACCCAGTACTTC; j_call: TRBJ2-5; d_call: NA; clone_size: NA; v_call: TRBV6-9
cdr3_aa: CASSLRPLSTEAFF; cdr3_nt: TGTGCCAGCAGCTTACGGCCGTTGAGCACTGAAGCTTTCTTT; j_call: TRBJ1-1; d_call: NA; clone_size: many; v_call: TRBV5-6
cdr3_aa: CASSPPSAPPYEQYF; cdr3_nt: TGTGCCAGCTCACCACCGTCAGCACCTCCCTACGAGCAGTACTTC; j_call: TRBJ2-7; d_call: NA; clone_size: many; v_call: TRBV18
cdr3_aa: CASTPRKGNNEQFF; cdr3_nt: TGCGCCAGCACCCCGCGAAAGGGAAATAATGAGCAGTTCTTC; j_call: TRBJ2-1; d_call: NA; clone_size: few; v_call: TRBV4-3
cdr3_aa: CALGRAGDFWGEQFF; cdr3_nt: TGTGCCCTAGGCCGAGCGGGAGATTTCTGGGGTGAGCAGTTCTTC; j_call: TRBJ2-1; d_call: TRBD2; clone_size: many; v_call: TRBV30
cdr3_aa: CATSDSRGQETQYF; cdr3_nt: TGTGCCACCAGTGATTCCCGAGGCCAAGAGACCCAGTACTTC; j_call: TRBJ2-5; d_call: NA; clone_size: many; v_call: TRBV24-1
cdr3_aa: CATSDLLDGGTIYF; cdr3_nt: TGTGCCACCAGTGATTTGCTGGATGGCGGCACCATATATTTT; j_call: TRBJ1-3; d_call: NA; clone_size: NA; v_call: TRBV24-1
cdr3_aa: CASSLGSLVGPGELFF; cdr3_nt: TGTGCCAGCAGCTTAGGGTCCCTGGTTGGCCCCGGGGAGCTGTTTTTT; j_call: TRBJ2-2; d_call: NA; clone_size: few; v_call: TRBV7-9
cdr3_aa: CASSLLLNTGELFF; cdr3_nt: TGTGCCAGCAGTTTATTACTTAACACCGGGGAGCTGTTTTTT; j_call: TRBJ2-2; d_call: NA; clone_size: many; v_call: TRBV27
cdr3_aa: CAIGSYEQYF; cdr3_nt: TGTGCCATCGGCTCCTACGAGCAGTACTTC; j_call: TRBJ2-7; d_call: NA; clone_size: many; v_call: TRBV10-3
cdr3_aa: CASVSFLGAYGYTF; cdr3_nt: TGTGCCAGCGTTTCCTTCCTTGGGGCCTATGGCTACACCTTC; j_call: TRBJ1-2; d_call: NA; clone_size: many; v_call: TRBV2
cdr3_aa: CASSYSAGMETQYF; cdr3_nt: TGTGCCAGCAGTTACTCGGCGGGAATGGAGACCCAGTACTTC; j_call: TRBJ2-5; d_call: NA; clone_size: few; v_call: TRBV6-2/TRBV6-3
cdr3_aa: CASSPTLPRETQYF; cdr3_nt: TGTGCCAGCAGTCCGACTCTGCCTAGGGAGACCCAGTACTTC; j_call: TRBJ2-5; d_call: NA; clone_size: few; v_call: TRBV28
cdr3_aa: CASSIISGSYEQYF; cdr3_nt: TGTGCCAGTAGTATAATTTCGGGGAGCTACGAGCAGTACTTC; j_call: TRBJ2-7; d_call: NA; clone_size: few; v_call: TRBV19
cdr3_aa: CASSLRPPNEQFF; cdr3_nt: TGTGCCAGCAGCTTACGACCCCCGAATGAGCAGTTCTTC; j_call: TRBJ2-1; d_call: NA; clone_size: many; v_call: TRBV11-3
cdr3_aa: CASSARSTYNEQFF; cdr3_nt: TGTGCCAGCAGCGCCCGCTCGACCTACAATGAGCAGTTCTTC; j_call: TRBJ2-1; d_call: NA; clone_size: few; v_call: TRBV9
cdr3_aa: CASRGGRTEAFF; cdr3_nt: TGTGCCAGCAGGGGGGGCAGAACTGAAGCTTTCTTT; j_call: TRBJ1-1; d_call: NA; clone_size: many; v_call: TRBV28
cdr3_aa: CSARDLTGHSSYNEQFF; cdr3_nt: TGCAGTGCTAGAGATTTGACAGGCCACAGCTCCTACAATGAGCAGTTCTTC; j_call: TRBJ2-1; d_call: NA; clone_size: NA; v_call: TRBV20-1
cdr3_aa: CASSYPGTGELFF; cdr3_nt: TGTGCCAGCAGTTACCCCGGGACCGGGGAGCTGTTTTTT; j_call: TRBJ2-2; d_call: NA; clone_size: many; v_call: TRBV6-5
cdr3_aa: CASSLADRIRETQYF; cdr3_nt: TGCGCCAGCAGCTTGGCCGACAGGATTCGGGAGACCCAGTACTTC; j_call: TRBJ2-5; d_call: NA; clone_size: many; v_call: TRBV5-1
cdr3_aa: CATGTSGSDEQFF; cdr3_nt: TGTGCCACCGGGACTAGCGGGAGTGATGAGCAGTTCTTC; j_call: TRBJ2-1; d_call: TRBD2; clone_size: many; v_call: TRBV24-1
cdr3_aa: CAWGLAAPQQYF; cdr3_nt: TGTGCCTGGGGACTAGCGGCCCCTCAGCAGTACTTC; j_call: TRBJ2-7; d_call: TRBD2; clone_size: many; v_call: TRBV30
cdr3_aa: CASSLGRVRYNEQFF; cdr3_nt: TGTGCCAGCAGCTTGGGCAGGGTACGATACAATGAGCAGTTCTTC; j_call: TRBJ2-1; d_call: NA; clone_size: NA; v_call: TRBV7-3
cdr3_aa: CASSHGLKAYEQYF; cdr3_nt: TGCGCCAGCAGCCACGGACTAAAAGCCTACGAGCAGTACTTC; j_call: TRBJ2-7; d_call: NA; clone_size: NA; v_call: TRBV5-1
cdr3_aa: CASSLVGRDNQPQHF; cdr3_nt: TGTGCCAGCAGCTTAGTAGGAAGGGACAATCAGCCCCAGCATTTT; j_call: TRBJ1-5; d_call: NA; clone_size: NA; v_call: TRBV7-9
cdr3_aa: CASSEGAGDWEETQYF; cdr3_nt: TGTGCCAGCAGTGAGGGAGCGGGAGATTGGGAGGAGACCCAGTACTTC; j_call: TRBJ2-5; d_call: TRBD2; clone_size: NA; v_call: TRBV28
cdr3_aa: CASSEGSQPQHF; cdr3_nt: TGTGCCAGCAGTGAGGGGAGCCAGCCCCAGCATTTT; j_call: TRBJ1-5; d_call: NA; clone_size: many; v_call: TRBV2
cdr3_aa: CATSRDLVLYGYTF; cdr3_nt: TGTGCCACCAGCAGAGATTTAGTACTTTATGGCTACACCTTC; j_call: TRBJ1-2; d_call: NA; clone_size: NA; v_call: TRBV15
cdr3_aa: CASTERRNQETQYF; cdr3_nt: TGTGCCAGCACCGAAAGGCGGAACCAAGAGACCCAGTACTTC; j_call: TRBJ2-5; d_call: NA; clone_size: many; v_call: TRBV2
cdr3_aa: CASSLEGTIQETQYF; cdr3_nt: TGTGCCAGCAGCTTAGAGGGCACGATACAAGAGACCCAGTACTTC; j_call: TRBJ2-5; d_call: NA; clone_size: NA; v_call: TRBV7-9
cdr3_aa: CATSPGTGEGYTF; cdr3_nt: TGTGCCACCTCTCCCGGGACAGGGGAGGGCTACACCTTC; j_call: TRBJ1-2; d_call: TRBD1; clone_size: many; v_call: TRBV2
cdr3_aa: CSARKSSGSGETQYF; cdr3_nt: TGCAGTGCTCGGAAATCTAGCGGGAGTGGGGAGACCCAGTACTTC; j_call: TRBJ2-5; d_call: TRBD2; clone_size: NA; v_call: TRBV20-1
cdr3_aa: CATSNPPAGELFF; cdr3_nt: TGTGCCACCAGTAACCCGCCCGCCGGGGAGCTGTTTTTT; j_call: TRBJ2-2; d_call: NA; clone_size: NA; v_call: TRBV24-1
cdr3_aa: CSVAPATNTEAFF; cdr3_nt: TGCAGCGTTGCCCCGGCCACCAACACTGAAGCTTTCTTT; j_call: TRBJ1-1; d_call: NA; clone_size: NA; v_call: TRBV29-1
cdr3_aa: CASTRWTVTNTGELFF; cdr3_nt: TGTGCCAGCACCCGATGGACAGTTACGAACACCGGGGAGCTGTTTTTT; j_call: TRBJ2-2; d_call: NA; clone_size: few; v_call: TRBV7-9
cdr3_aa: CASSFEYSTEAFF; cdr3_nt: TGTGCCAGCAGTTTTGAGTATTCAACTGAAGCTTTCTTT; j_call: TRBJ1-1; d_call: NA; clone_size: few; v_call: TRBV28
cdr3_aa: CASSYRIGLAGDPQADTQYF; cdr3_nt: TGTGCCAGCAGCTACAGGATCGGACTAGCGGGAGATCCCCAAGCAGATACGCAGTATTTT; j_call: TRBJ2-3; d_call: TRBD2; clone_size: NA; v_call: TRBV11-1
cdr3_aa: CASSFSLDTEAFF; cdr3_nt: TGTGCCAGCAGCTTTTCGTTGGACACTGAAGCTTTCTTT; j_call: TRBJ1-1; d_call: NA; clone_size: NA; v_call: TRBV5-5
cdr3_aa: CASSPGRPVQSVDGYTF; cdr3_nt: TGTGCCAGCTCACCAGGGAGGCCAGTACAATCGGTAGATGGCTACACCTTC; j_call: TRBJ1-2; d_call: NA; clone_size: NA; v_call: TRBV18
cdr3_aa: CASSQTFPGGAIPINSPLHF; cdr3_nt: TGTGCCAGCAGCCAAACCTTCCCGGGGGGGGCCATCCCCATAAATTCACCCCTCCACTTT; j_call: TRBJ1-6; d_call: NA; clone_size: few; v_call: TRBV4-2
cdr3_aa: CASSPWEGVYSPLHF; cdr3_nt: TGCGCCAGCAGCCCCTGGGAGGGGGTCTACTCACCCCTCCACTTT; j_call: TRBJ1-6; d_call: NA; clone_size: NA; v_call: TRBV4-1
cdr3_aa: CASSGVGGSSYNEQFF; cdr3_nt: TGTGCCAGCAGTGGAGTCGGGGGGAGCTCCTACAATGAGCAGTTCTTC; j_call: TRBJ2-1; d_call: TRBD2; clone_size: many; v_call: TRBV2
cdr3_aa: CASSLARQATSEAGELFF; cdr3_nt: TGTGCCAGCAGCTTAGCTCGACAGGCGACTAGCGAGGCGGGGGAGCTGTTTTTT; j_call: TRBJ2-2; d_call: TRBD2; clone_size: many; v_call: TRBV7-8
cdr3_aa: CAWSLLGGPHEQYF; cdr3_nt: TGTGCCTGGAGCTTGTTGGGGGGGCCCCACGAGCAGTACTTC; j_call: TRBJ2-7; d_call: NA; clone_size: many; v_call: TRBV30
cdr3_aa: CATSRDPNEKLFF; cdr3_nt: TGTGCCACCAGCAGAGATCCCAACGAAAAACTGTTTTTT; j_call: TRBJ1-4; d_call: NA; clone_size: NA; v_call: TRBV15
cdr3_aa: CASSRASSGEQFF; cdr3_nt: TGTGCCAGCAGTCGGGCCTCCTCGGGTGAGCAGTTCTTC; j_call: TRBJ2-1; d_call: NA; clone_size: few; v_call: TRBV6-1